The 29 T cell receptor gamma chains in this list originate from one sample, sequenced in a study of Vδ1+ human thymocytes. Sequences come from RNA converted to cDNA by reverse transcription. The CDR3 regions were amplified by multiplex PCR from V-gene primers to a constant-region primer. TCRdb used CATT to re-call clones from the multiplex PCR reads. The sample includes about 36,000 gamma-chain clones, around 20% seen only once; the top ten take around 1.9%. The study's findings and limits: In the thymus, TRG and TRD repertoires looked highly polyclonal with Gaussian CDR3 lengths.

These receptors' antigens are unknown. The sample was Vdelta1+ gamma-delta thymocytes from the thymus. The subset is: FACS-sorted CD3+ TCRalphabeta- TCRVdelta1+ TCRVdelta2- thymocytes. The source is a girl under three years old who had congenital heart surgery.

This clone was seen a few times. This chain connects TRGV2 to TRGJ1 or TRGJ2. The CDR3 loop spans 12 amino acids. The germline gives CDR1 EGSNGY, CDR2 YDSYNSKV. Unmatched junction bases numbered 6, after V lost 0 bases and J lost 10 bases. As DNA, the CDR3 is TGTGCCACCTGGGACGGGCAGGAAAAGAAACTCTTT. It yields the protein CATWDGQEKKLF.

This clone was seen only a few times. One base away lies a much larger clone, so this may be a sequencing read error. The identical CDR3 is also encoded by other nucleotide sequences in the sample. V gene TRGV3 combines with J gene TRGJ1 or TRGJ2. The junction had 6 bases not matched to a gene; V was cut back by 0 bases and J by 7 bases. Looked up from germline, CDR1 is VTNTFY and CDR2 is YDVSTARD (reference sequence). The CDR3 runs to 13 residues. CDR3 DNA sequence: TGTGCCACCTGGGACAGGCGGAACTATAAGAAACTCTTT. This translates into CATWDRRNYKKLF.

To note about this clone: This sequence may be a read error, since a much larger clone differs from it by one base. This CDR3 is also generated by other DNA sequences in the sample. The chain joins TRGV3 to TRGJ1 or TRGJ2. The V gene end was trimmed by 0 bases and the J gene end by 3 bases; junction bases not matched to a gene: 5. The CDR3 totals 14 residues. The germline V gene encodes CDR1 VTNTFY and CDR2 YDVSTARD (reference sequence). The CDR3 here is CATWDRRAYYKKLF. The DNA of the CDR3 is TGTGCCACCTGGGACAGGCGGGCTTATTATAAGAAACTCTTT.

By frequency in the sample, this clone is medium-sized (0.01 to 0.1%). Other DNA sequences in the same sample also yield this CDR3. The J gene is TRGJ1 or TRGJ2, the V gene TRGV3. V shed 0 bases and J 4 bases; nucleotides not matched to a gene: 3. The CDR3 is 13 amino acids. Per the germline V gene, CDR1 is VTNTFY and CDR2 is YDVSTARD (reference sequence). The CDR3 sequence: CATWDRPYYKKLF. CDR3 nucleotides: TGTGCCACCTGGGACAGGCCGTATTATAAGAAACTCTTT.

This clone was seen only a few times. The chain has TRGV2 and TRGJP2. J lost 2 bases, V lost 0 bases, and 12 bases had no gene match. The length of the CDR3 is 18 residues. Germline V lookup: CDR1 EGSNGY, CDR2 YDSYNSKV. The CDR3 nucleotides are TGTGCCACCTGGGACGGGCGGGTTGGGAGGAGTAGTGATTGGATCAAGACGTTT. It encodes CATWDGRVGRSSDWIKTF.

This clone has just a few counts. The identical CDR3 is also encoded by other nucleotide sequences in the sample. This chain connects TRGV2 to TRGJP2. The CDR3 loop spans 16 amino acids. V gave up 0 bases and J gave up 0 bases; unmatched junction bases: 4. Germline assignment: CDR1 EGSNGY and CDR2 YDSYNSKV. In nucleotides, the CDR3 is TGTGCCACCTGGGACGGGCCCTATAGTAGTGATTGGATCAAGACGTTT. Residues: CATWDGPYSSDWIKTF.

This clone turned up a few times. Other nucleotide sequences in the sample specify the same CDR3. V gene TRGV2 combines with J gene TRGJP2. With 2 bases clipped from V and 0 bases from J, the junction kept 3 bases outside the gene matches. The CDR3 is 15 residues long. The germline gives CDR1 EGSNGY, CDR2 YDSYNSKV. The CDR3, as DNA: TGTGCCACCTGGGACGAAAATAGTAGTGATTGGATCAAGACGTTT. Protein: CATWDENSSDWIKTF.

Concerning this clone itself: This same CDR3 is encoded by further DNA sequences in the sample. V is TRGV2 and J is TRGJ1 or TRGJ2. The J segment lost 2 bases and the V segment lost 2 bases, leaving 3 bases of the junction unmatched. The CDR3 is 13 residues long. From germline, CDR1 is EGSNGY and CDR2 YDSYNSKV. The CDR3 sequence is CATWDADYYKKLF. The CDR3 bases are TGTGCCACCTGGGACGCAGATTATTATAAGAAACTCTTT.

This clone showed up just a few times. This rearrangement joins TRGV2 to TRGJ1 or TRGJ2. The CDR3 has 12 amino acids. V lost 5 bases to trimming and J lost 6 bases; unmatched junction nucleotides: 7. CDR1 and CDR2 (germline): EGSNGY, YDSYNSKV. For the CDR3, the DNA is TGTGCCACCTGGGTTCGAGCTTATAAGAAACTCTTT. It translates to CATWVRAYKKLF.

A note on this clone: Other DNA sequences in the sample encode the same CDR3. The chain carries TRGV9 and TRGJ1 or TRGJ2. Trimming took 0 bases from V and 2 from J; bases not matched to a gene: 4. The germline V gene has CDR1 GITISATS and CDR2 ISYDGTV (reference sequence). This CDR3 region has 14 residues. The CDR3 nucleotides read TGTGCCTTGTGGGAGGTGAAATATTATTATAAGAAACTCTTT. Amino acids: CALWEVKYYYKKLF.

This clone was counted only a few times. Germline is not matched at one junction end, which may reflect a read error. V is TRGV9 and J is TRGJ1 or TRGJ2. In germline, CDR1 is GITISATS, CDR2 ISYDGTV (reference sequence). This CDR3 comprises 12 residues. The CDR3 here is CALWEARGKKLF. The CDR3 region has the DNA TGTGCCTTGTGGGAGGCCCGGGGAAAGAAGCTCTTT.

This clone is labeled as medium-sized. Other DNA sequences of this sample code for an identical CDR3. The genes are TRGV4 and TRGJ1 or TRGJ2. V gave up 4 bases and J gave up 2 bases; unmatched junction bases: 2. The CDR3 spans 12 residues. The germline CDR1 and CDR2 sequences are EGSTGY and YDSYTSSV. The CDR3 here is CATWEDYYKKLF. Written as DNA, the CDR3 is TGTGCCACCTGGGAGGATTATTATAAGAAACTCTTT.

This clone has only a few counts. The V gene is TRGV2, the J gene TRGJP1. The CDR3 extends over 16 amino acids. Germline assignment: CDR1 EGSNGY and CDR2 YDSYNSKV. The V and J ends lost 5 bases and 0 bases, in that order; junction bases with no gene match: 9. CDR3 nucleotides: TGTGCCACCTGGGTTGGTCCGTATACCACTGGTTGGTTCAAGATATTT. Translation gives CATWVGPYTTGWFKIF.

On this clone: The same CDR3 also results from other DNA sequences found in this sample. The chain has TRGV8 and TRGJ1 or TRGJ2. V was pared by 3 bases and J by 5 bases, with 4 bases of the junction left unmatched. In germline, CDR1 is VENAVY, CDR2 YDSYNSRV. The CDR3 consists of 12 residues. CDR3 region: CATWDLHYKKLF. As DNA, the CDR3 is TGTGCCACCTGGGATCTCCATTATAAGAAACTCTTT.

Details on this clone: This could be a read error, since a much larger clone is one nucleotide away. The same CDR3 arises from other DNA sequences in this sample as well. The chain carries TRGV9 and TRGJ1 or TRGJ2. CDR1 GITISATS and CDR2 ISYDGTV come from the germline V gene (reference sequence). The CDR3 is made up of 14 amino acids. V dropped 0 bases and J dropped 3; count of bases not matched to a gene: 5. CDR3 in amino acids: CALWEVHGYYKKLF. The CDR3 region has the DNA TGTGCCTTGTGGGAGGTGCACGGTTATTATAAGAAACTCTTT.

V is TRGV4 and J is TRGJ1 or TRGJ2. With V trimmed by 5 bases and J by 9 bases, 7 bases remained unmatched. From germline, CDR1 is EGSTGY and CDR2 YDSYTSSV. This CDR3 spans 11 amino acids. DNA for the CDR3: TGTGCCACCTGGGTTATTCTTAAGAAACTCTTT. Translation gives CATWVILKKLF.

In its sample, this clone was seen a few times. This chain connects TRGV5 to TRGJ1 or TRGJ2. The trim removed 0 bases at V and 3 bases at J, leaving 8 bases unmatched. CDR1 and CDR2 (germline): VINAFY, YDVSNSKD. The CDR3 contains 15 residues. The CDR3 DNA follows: TGTGCCACCTGGGACAGGCACACTTCTTATTATAAGAAACTCTTT. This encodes CATWDRHTSYYKKLF.

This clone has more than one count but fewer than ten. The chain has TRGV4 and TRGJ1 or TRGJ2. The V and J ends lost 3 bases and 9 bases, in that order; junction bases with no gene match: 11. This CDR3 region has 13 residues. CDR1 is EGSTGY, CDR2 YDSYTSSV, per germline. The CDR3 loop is CATWDLALSKKLF. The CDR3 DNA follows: TGTGCCACCTGGGATCTCGCGTTGAGTAAGAAACTCTTT.

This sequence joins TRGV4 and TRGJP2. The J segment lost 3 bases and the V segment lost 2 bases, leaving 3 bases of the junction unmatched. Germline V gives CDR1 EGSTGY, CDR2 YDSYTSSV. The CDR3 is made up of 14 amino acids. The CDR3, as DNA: TGTGCCACCTGGGATGCGCGTAGTGATTGGATCAAGACGTTT. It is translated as CATWDARSDWIKTF.

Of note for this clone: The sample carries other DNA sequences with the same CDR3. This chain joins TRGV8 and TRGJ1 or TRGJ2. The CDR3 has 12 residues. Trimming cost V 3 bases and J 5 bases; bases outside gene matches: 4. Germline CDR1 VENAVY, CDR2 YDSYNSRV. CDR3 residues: CATWDLDYKKLF. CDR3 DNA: TGTGCCACCTGGGATCTAGATTATAAGAAACTCTTT.

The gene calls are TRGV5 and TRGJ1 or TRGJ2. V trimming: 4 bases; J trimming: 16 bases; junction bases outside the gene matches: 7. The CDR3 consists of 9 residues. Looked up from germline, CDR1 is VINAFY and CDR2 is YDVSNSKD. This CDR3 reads CATWDRPLF. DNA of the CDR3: TGTGCCACCTGGGATCGGCCGCTCTTT.

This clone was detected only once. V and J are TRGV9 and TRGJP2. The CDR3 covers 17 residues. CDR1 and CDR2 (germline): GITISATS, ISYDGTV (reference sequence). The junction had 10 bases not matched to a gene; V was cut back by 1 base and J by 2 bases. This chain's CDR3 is CALWEVREKSSDWIKTF. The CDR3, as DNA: TGTGCCTTGTGGGAGGTTAGGGAGAAGAGTAGTGATTGGATCAAGACGTTT.

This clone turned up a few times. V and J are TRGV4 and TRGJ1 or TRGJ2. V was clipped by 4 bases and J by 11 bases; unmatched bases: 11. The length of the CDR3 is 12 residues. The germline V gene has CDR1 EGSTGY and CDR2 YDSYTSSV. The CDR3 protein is CATWEGKKEKLF. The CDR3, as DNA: TGTGCCACCTGGGAGGGGAAGAAAGAGAAACTCTTT.

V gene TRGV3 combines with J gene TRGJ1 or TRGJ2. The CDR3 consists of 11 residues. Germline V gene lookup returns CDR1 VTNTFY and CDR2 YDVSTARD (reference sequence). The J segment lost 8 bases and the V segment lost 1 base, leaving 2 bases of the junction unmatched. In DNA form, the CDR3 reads TGTGCCACCTGGGACAGTGATAAGAAACTCTTT. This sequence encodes CATWDSDKKLF.

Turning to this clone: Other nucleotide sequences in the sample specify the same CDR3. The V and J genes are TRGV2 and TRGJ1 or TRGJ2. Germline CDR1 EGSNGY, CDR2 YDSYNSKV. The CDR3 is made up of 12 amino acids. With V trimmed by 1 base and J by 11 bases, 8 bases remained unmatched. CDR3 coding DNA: TGTGCCACCTGGGACGGTGTGGGAGAGAAACTCTTT. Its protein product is CATWDGVGEKLF.

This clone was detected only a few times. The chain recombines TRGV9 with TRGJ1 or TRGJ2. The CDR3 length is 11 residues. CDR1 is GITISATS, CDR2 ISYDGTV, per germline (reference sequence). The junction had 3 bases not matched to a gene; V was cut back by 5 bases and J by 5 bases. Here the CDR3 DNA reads TGTGCCTTGTGGGTTCATTATAAGAAACTCTTT. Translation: CALWVHYKKLF.

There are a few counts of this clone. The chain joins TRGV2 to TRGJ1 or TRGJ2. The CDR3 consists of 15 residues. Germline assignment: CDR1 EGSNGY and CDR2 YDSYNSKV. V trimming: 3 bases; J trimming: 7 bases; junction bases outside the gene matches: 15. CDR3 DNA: TGTGCCACCTGGGACACGGCATGGGGGCCCTATAAGAAACTCTTT. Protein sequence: CATWDTAWGPYKKLF.

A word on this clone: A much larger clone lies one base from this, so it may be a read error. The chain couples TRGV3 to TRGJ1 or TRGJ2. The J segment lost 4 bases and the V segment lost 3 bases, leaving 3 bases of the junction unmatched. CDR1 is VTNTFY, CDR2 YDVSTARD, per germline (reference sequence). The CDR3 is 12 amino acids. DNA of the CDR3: TGTGCCACCTGGGACTTATATTATAAGAAACTCTTT. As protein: CATWDLYYKKLF.

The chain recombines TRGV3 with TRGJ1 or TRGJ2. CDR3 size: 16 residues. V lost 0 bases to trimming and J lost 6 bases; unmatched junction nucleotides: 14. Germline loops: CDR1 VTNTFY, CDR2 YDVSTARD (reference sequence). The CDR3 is CATWDRPSTPCYKKLF. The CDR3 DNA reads TGTGCCACCTGGGACAGGCCTTCTACTCCTTGTTATAAGAAACTCTTT.